Shown below are 24 T cell receptor beta chains from a single sample sequenced in a study of T cells in Graves' hyperthyroidism and ophthalmopathy. Authors of the study amplified TCR beta CDR3 regions from RNA transcripts. The primer set for the first-round RT-PCR of the TCR CDR3 was HTBI. TCRdb fed the multiplex PCR reads into MiXCR, producing one record per CDR3 protein. The table lists over 700,000 distinct CDR3 sequences, over 35% of them singletons. Sequencing was performed on blood. Source of these receptors: a man between 18 and 35 years old with Graves' hyperthyroidism.

The chain carries TRBV9 and TRBJ2-5; D is possibly TRBD1 (5 bases). Trimming removed 0 bases from V and 3 bases from J, with 9 bases in between. This CDR3 has 14 amino acids. Germline CDR1 and CDR2: SGDLS and YYNGEE. The CDR3 loop reads CASSVEGKKETQYF. Written as DNA, the CDR3 is TGTGCCAGCAGCGTAGAGGGGAAGAAAGAGACCCAGTACTTC.

In this sample, this clonotype turned up a few times. J is TRBJ1-5 and V is TRBV7-2; D gene unclear. The length of the CDR3 is 15 residues. Germline CDR1 SGHTA, CDR2 FQGNSA. The V and J ends lost 5 bases and 1 base respectively, with 12 bases between them. The DNA for the CDR3 is TGTGCCAGCAGCCGACGGATGGGAAGCAATCAGCCCCAGCATTTT. Amino acid sequence: CASSRRMGSNQPQHF.

The chain has TRBV30 and TRBJ1-5; D remains ambiguous. CDR1 and CDR2 (germline): GTSNPN, SVGIG (reference sequence). V was cut by 4 bases and J by 6 bases, with 7 bases left in between. CDR3 length: 11 residues. DNA for the CDR3: TGTGCCTGGAAACGCGGTCAGCCCCAGCATTTT. Encoded protein: CAWKRGQPQHF.

This clonotype was seen repeatedly, ten times or more. The chain couples TRBV6-6 to TRBJ1-1; D may be TRBD1 (5 bases). The V end was cut by 4 bases, the J end by 11 bases, with 17 bases between. The CDR3 spans 13 residues. Germline values: CDR1 MNHNY, CDR2 SVGAGI (reference sequence). The CDR3 here is CASSWGREAFAFF. Here the CDR3 DNA reads TGTGCCAGCAGTTGGGGACGGGAGGCCTTCGCTTTCTTT.

In this sample, this clonotype turned up many times. V gene TRBV2 combines with J gene TRBJ1-4, with D perhaps TRBD1 (5 bases). From germline, CDR1 is SNHLY and CDR2 FYNNEI. V was cut by 10 bases and J by 4 bases, with 10 bases left in between. This CDR3 has 12 residues. The CDR3 region has the DNA TGTGCCACCCGACAGCATAATGAAAAACTGTTTTTT. This translates into CATRQHNEKLFF.

At least ten counts were recorded for this clonotype. The chain couples TRBV29-1 to TRBJ1-4; a weak D match, TRBD1 (6 bases). This CDR3 is 13 amino acids long. Germline assignment: CDR1 SQVTM and CDR2 ANQGSEA. Trimming took off 7 bases at V and 5 bases at J, with 14 bases between the two ends. In nucleotides, the CDR3 is TGCAGCGCCCTTCCAGGGGCCAATGAAAAACTGTTTTTT. Its translation is CSALPGANEKLFF.

V gene TRBV10-3 combines with J gene TRBJ1-2; 8 bases are a match to TRBD1. The CDR3 totals 11 residues. Per germline, CDR1 ENHRY and CDR2 SYGVKD. With V trimmed by 10 bases and J by 4 bases, 2 bases remained unmatched. The CDR3 region is CATGTGYGYTF. The CDR3 DNA reads as TGTGCCACCGGGACAGGCTATGGCTACACCTTC.

The J gene is TRBJ1-6, the V gene TRBV29-1, with TRBD1 matching over 7 bases. Germline loops: CDR1 SQVTM, CDR2 ANQGSEA. The CDR3 spans 13 residues. Trimming cost V 4 bases and J 10 bases; bases outside gene matches: 7. The CDR3 is CSVGRQGRSPLHF. The DNA for the CDR3 is TGCAGCGTTGGAAGACAGGGAAGGTCACCCCTCCACTTT.

This clonotype was found a few times. The chain recombines TRBV19 with TRBJ1-5; no definite D call. V was trimmed by 3 bases and J by 2 bases, leaving 20 bases between them. CDR3 size: 18 residues. Germline V gives CDR1 LNHDA, CDR2 SQIVND (reference sequence). The CDR3 reads CASSIPGIRSEGNQPQHF. Here the CDR3 DNA reads TGTGCCAGTAGTATTCCAGGAATTAGGAGTGAGGGCAATCAGCCCCAGCATTTT.

V gene TRBV29-1 combines with J gene TRBJ2-5, with D tentatively TRBD2 (5 bases). The V end lost 6 bases, the J end lost 4 bases, and 15 bases lay between the germline ends. CDR1 SQVTM and CDR2 ANQGSEA come from the germline V gene. This CDR3 spans 13 amino acids. Here the CDR3 DNA reads TGCAGCGTAACGGGTCACGCGGGAGAGACCCAGTACTTC. Translating it yields CSVTGHAGETQYF.

This clonotype showed up just a few times. The V and J genes are TRBV10-3 and TRBJ2-7; D is perhaps TRBD2 (6 bases). Germline V gene data show CDR1 as ENHRY and CDR2 as SYGVKD. This CDR3 has 14 residues. Trimming pared 0 bases from V and 5 bases from J, leaving 11 bases between. The CDR3 region has the DNA TGTGCCATCAGTGAGTCGGCTAGCGCTCACGAGCAGTACTTC. Its translation: CAISESASAHEQYF.

This clonotype was observed a few times. The chain joins TRBV7-9 to TRBJ1-1; D is possibly TRBD1 (5 bases). The CDR3 has 15 residues. From germline, CDR1 is SEHNR and CDR2 FQNEAQ (reference sequence). V dropped 5 bases and J dropped 1 base, with 14 bases sitting between them. The CDR3 DNA reads as TGTGCCAGCAGCCCCACAGCAGGGAAGAACACTGAAGCTTTCTTT. As protein: CASSPTAGKNTEAFF.

Ten or more counts support this clonotype. Here the CDR3 reads CATSRDRVGEQYF. The DNA of the CDR3 is TGTGCCACCAGCAGAGATCGAGTAGGGGAGCAGTACTTC. The chain couples TRBV15 to TRBJ2-7; D call uncertain. Germline V gives CDR1 LNHNV, CDR2 YYDKDF (reference sequence). There are 13 residues in the CDR3. V lost 0 bases and J 7 bases, leaving 10 bases between the germline ends.

J is TRBJ2-7 and V is TRBV4-1; D remains unclear. The V gene lost 0 bases and the J gene lost 3 bases, with 9 bases spanning the gap. The germline V gene has CDR1 MGHRA and CDR2 YSYEKL. This CDR3 contains 14 residues. CDR3 in amino acids: CASSQEGGSYEQYF. In DNA, the CDR3 is TGCGCCAGCAGCCAAGAAGGTGGCAGCTACGAGCAGTACTTC.

The DNA of the CDR3 is TGTGCCAGCAGTCCATGGATGGGGGCGGACACTGAAGCTTTCTTT. Residues: CASSPWMGADTEAFF. The chain uses TRBV6-5 and TRBJ1-1; TRBD1 might be the D (6 bases). The V gene lost 5 bases and the J gene lost 3 bases, with 16 bases spanning the gap. This CDR3 has 15 amino acids. The V gene's germline CDR1 is MNHEY and CDR2 SVGAGI.

This clonotype appeared a few times. The V and J genes are TRBV12-3 or TRBV12-4 and TRBJ1-5, with D uncertain. This CDR3 contains 17 residues. V dropped 4 bases and J dropped 0 bases, with 16 bases sitting between them. The DNA for the CDR3 is TGTGCCAGCAGTTCCCGGGGTGGGTTGAGTAGCAATCAGCCCCAGCATTTT. Its protein product is CASSSRGGLSSNQPQHF.

V gene TRBV7-2 combines with J gene TRBJ2-7, with 10 positions matching TRBD1. With V trimmed by 6 bases and J by 5 bases, 10 bases remained unmatched. The CDR3 has 15 residues. Germline CDR1 SGHTA, CDR2 FQGNSA. The CDR3 region has the DNA TGTGCCAGCAGTTCTTACTCGGGACAGGGGAACGAGCAGTACTTC. Its protein is CASSSYSGQGNEQYF.

This chain connects TRBV5-1 to TRBJ2-7; maybe TRBD1 (6 bases). The J call could be wrong; TRBJ2-1 is a better fit for the DNA end. The germline V gene has CDR1 SGHRS and CDR2 YFSETQ. The CDR3 length is 15 residues. CDR3 protein: CASSLAGDTYNEQFF. The CDR3 nucleotides are TGCGCCAGCAGCTTGGCCGGGGACACCTACAATGAGCAGTTCTTC.

The chain joins TRBV20-1 to TRBJ2-7; no firm D call. The V gene's germline CDR1 is DFQATT and CDR2 SNEGSKA (reference sequence). The CDR3 is made up of 11 amino acids. The CDR3: CSSRNTYEQYF. The DNA of the CDR3 is TGCAGCTCACGGAACACCTACGAGCAGTACTTC.

This clonotype was found many times. The gene calls are TRBV10-3 and TRBJ1-1; D ambiguous. The CDR3 loop spans 15 amino acids. CDR1 is ENHRY and CDR2 is SYGVKD in the germline V gene. Trimming took 0 bases from V and 5 from J, leaving 13 bases between them. The CDR3 loop is CAISESGAKRTEAFF. Written as DNA, the CDR3 is TGTGCCATCAGTGAGTCGGGAGCAAAAAGGACTGAAGCTTTCTTT.

The chain combines TRBV25-1 with TRBJ1-5; tentatively, D is TRBD1 (5 bases). The CDR3 contains 14 residues. In germline, CDR1 is MGHDK, CDR2 SYGVNS. The V end was cut by 8 bases, the J end by 2 bases, with 13 bases between. The DNA of the CDR3 is TGTGCCAGCCAAATGGGGGGTGGCAATCAGCCCCAGCATTTT. Translation gives CASQMGGGNQPQHF.

The chain links TRBV20-1 to TRBJ1-2, with TRBD1 matching over 8 bases. From germline, CDR1 is DFQATT and CDR2 SNEGSKA (reference sequence). J lost 2 bases, V lost 1 base, and 6 bases had no gene match. There are 15 residues in the CDR3. CDR3 residues: CSARADRVGNYGYTF. In DNA form, the CDR3 reads TGCAGTGCTAGAGCGGACAGGGTAGGAAACTATGGCTACACCTTC.

The table lists this clonotype with many counts. V gene TRBV25-1 combines with J gene TRBJ1-6, with D perhaps TRBD1 (6 bases). CDR3 length: 14 residues. Trimming removed 4 bases at V and 8 bases at J, with 12 bases between. CDR1 and CDR2 from the germline V gene are MGHDK and SYGVNS. The CDR3 coding sequence is TGTGCCAGCAGTGTACCGGGACAAGATTCACCCCTCCACTTT. Amino acids: CASSVPGQDSPLHF. Using reference TRBV25-1 and TRBJ1-6 for the parts outside the CDR3, the full variable domain is EADIYQTPRYLVIGTGKKITLECSQTMGHDKMYWYQQDPGMELHLIHYSYGVNSTEKGDLSSESTVSRIRTEHFPLTLESARPSHTSQYLCASSVPGQDSPLHFGNGTRLTVT.

The table lists this clonotype with a few counts. This chain uses TRBV10-3 with TRBJ1-5; 9 bases line up with TRBD1. Looked up from germline, CDR1 is ENHRY and CDR2 is SYGVKD. V gave up 10 bases and J gave up 5 bases; unmatched junction bases: 6. The CDR3 runs to 13 residues. CDR3 nucleotides: TGTGCCACCGGGACAGGGCTTGATCAGCCCCAGCATTTT. It specifies CATGTGLDQPQHF.